These 5 T cell receptor beta chains share one sample of origin, sequenced in a study of shared clonotypes between healthy human individuals. Assay: immunoSEQ multiplex PCR; the TCRdb copy retains only in-frame clones and omits some. The sample consists of about 2.4 million clones, roughly 92% of them appearing once. Sequenced material: naive CD4+ T cells sorted from blood. The sample's subset: CD45RA+ positively selected. The source is a man aged 18 to 30 in good health.

This chain connects TRBV29-1 to TRBJ1-4, with 8 bases lining up with TRBD1. The CDR3 is made up of 15 amino acids. V gave up 5 bases and J gave up 0 bases; unmatched junction bases: 5. The germline V gene encodes CDR1 SQVTM and CDR2 ANQGSEA. CDR3 residues: CSVYGTGATNEKLFF. The DNA of the CDR3 is TGCAGCGTTTATGGGACAGGCGCAACTAATGAAAAACTGTTTTTT.

This sequence joins TRBV19 and TRBJ1-1; TRBD1 might be the D (6 bases). The CDR3 spans 16 residues. V dropped 2 bases and J dropped 5 bases, with 18 bases sitting between them. Germline V CDR1 and CDR2: LNHDA, SQIVND (reference sequence). The CDR3: CASSIYTGHKGTEAFF. DNA of the CDR3: TGTGCCAGTAGTATATATACAGGGCATAAGGGGACTGAAGCTTTCTTT.

This clone was seen a handful of times. Additional DNA sequences in this sample encode the identical CDR3. This chain joins TRBV5-1 and TRBJ2-1; TRBD1 aligns across 10 bases. Germline CDR1 is SGHRS and CDR2 is YFSETQ. Losses at the gene ends were 4 bases for V and 7 bases for J; bases not matched to a gene: 2. The length of the CDR3 is 13 residues. The CDR3 region is CASSPDRGNEQFF. The CDR3 bases are TGCGCCAGCAGCCCGGACAGGGGGAATGAGCAGTTCTTC.

This sequence joins TRBV27 and TRBJ2-2; 11 bases are shared with TRBD2. This CDR3 spans 17 amino acids. From germline, CDR1 is MNHEY and CDR2 SMNVEV (reference sequence). The V segment lost 5 bases and the J segment 1 base; nucleotides outside the gene matches: 6. CDR3 amino acids: CASSLVSGRVNTGELFF. Here the CDR3 DNA reads TGTGCCAGCAGTCTTGTTAGCGGGAGGGTGAACACCGGGGAGCTGTTTTTT.

This chain links TRBV4-2 with TRBJ2-3; weak D call: TRBD2 (6 bases). CDR3 length equals 15 residues. CDR1 is LGHNA and CDR2 is YNFKEQ in the germline V gene. Trimming cost V 3 bases and J 3 bases, with 13 bases left between them. The CDR3 DNA follows: TGTGCCAGCAGCCAGGGGGAGGCCTGGACAGATACGCAGTATTTT. Encoded protein: CASSQGEAWTDTQYF.